This TCR beta chain derives from a study of neurological immune-mediated disorders. Study observations and caveats: TCR clonal expansion peaked in HTLV-1-associated myelopathy patients and was lowest in multiple sclerosis patients.

This clonotype was counted ten times or more. Its antigen remains unknown. The trim removed 5 bases at V and 6 bases at J, leaving 10 bases unmatched. Germline V CDR1 and CDR2: DFQATT, SNEGSKA (reference sequence). The CDR3 runs 14 residues. One entry per CDR3 protein results from TCRdb running MiXCR on the 5' RACE reads. The repertoire has approximately 50,000 distinct CDR3 sequences, 10% to 13% of them found once; the top ten carry 5.3%. The unsorted libraries originated from 2 million PBMCs that had been stored at -80 C. The origin of this receptor is a man between 65 and 85 years old with HTLV-1-associated myelopathy (HAM/TSP). Material: PBMCs. This rearrangement joins TRBV20-1 to TRBJ2-1, with TRBD1 identical over 7 bases. The CDR3 loop reads CSASRPGQRNEQFF. The DNA for the CDR3 is TGCAGTGCTTCTCGACCGGGACAGCGCAATGAGCAGTTCTTC.